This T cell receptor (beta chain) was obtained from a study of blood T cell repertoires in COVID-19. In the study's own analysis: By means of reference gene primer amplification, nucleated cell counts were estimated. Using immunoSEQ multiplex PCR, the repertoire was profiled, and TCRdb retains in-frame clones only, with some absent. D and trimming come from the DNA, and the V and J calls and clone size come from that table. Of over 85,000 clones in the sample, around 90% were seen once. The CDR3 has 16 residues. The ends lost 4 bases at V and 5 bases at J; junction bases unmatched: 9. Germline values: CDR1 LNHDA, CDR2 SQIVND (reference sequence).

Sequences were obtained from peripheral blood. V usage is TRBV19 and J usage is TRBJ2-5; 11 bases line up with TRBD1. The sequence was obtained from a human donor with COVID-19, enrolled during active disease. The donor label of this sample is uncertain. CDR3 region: CASSKDMGQGDETQYF. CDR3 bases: TGTGCCAGTAGTAAGGATATGGGACAGGGGGACGAGACCCAGTACTTC.